This T cell receptor (beta chain) is drawn from a study of response to subunit inactivated influenza vaccine. TCRdb re-called the RT-PCR reads with MiXCR, one entry per CDR3 protein. The sample gives over 400,000 distinct CDR3 sequences, approximately 13% of which show up once; around 13% is in the top ten. As regards this clonotype: Antigen unknown.

Study-wide results and limits: The authors put forward the suggestion that each seasonal influenza vaccination may bring in only a limited number of new T cells.

The sample was PBMCs from blood, taken roughly 47 days after vaccination. This receptor was taken from a man aged 50 or older who received an inactivated influenza vaccine.

CDR3 amino acids: CASSLRGDTNYGYTF. CDR3 DNA: TGTGCCAGCAGCTTACGGGGGGATACTAACTATGGCTACACCTTC. The chain links TRBV7-2 to TRBJ1-2; a possible D gene is TRBD1 (5 bases). Trimming stripped 2 bases from V and 0 bases from J, with 10 bases between. Germline CDR1 reads SGHTA; CDR2 reads FQGNSA. This CDR3 region has 15 residues.